A selection of T cell receptor beta chains follows, all from one sample in a study of T cell clonotyping in hematopoietic cell transplantation. The table came from immunoSEQ multiplex PCR; TCRdb's copy has only in-frame clones and leaves some out. This table holds over 10,000 clones, around nine tenths found once. The sample in question was PBMCs, obtained 100 days after allogeneic stem cell transplant. The source of these receptors is a female patient aged 45-60 years who had an allogeneic stem cell transplant from an unrelated donor, so the T cells may come from the graft donor. Some clones in this sample may be carry-over from other donors' samples. Both conserved end residues are part of each CDR3. The D gene is left open where the match is weak. Some rows mark clone size as missing; the rest say once, few, many or name a class of expanded clone.

V gene	D gene	clone size	J gene	CDR3 protein	CDR3 DNA
TRBV4-1	-	-	TRBJ1-5	CASSRLGSTVSNQPQHF	TGCGCCAGCAGCCGCTTGGGATCGACAGTAAGCAATCAGCCCCAGCATTTT
TRBV4-3	TRBD1	once	TRBJ2-3	CASSQLTGSSTDTQYF	TGCGCCAGCAGCCAACTGACAGGGTCTAGCACAGATACGCAGTATTTT
TRBV6-5	-	-	TRBJ1-4	CASSYSRQGSEKLFF	TGTGCCAGCAGTTACTCGAGGCAGGGGAGCGAAAAACTGTTTTTT
TRBV7-6	-	few	TRBJ1-2	CASSWRDLGGYTF	TGTGCCAGCAGCTGGAGGGACTTAGGTGGCTACACCTTC
TRBV5-6	-	once	TRBJ2-6	CASSLWGPGANVLTF	TGTGCCAGCAGCTTATGGGGGCCTGGGGCCAACGTCCTGACTTTC
TRBV5-4	-	-	TRBJ2-7	CASSPPGHPGREQYF	TGTGCCAGCAGCCCTCCGGGACATCCCGGGAGGGAGCAGTACTTC
TRBV25-1	-	few	TRBJ1-3	CASMGVDSGNTIYF	TGTGCCAGCATGGGGGTAGACTCTGGAAACACCATATATTTT
TRBV27	-	once	TRBJ1-5	CASSPYGGYQPQHF	TGTGCCAGCAGTCCCTATGGGGGGTATCAGCCCCAGCATTTT
TRBV30	-	few	TRBJ1-2	CAWSVRGFGYTF	TGTGCCTGGAGTGTTCGCGGGTTTGGCTACACCTTC
TRBV28	-	-	TRBJ1-4	CASNLHTTGNEKLFF	TGTGCCAGCAACCTCCACACGACCGGAAATGAAAAACTGTTTTTT
TRBV19	-	-	TRBJ2-5	CASSLGDTGRETQYF	TGTGCCAGTAGTCTTGGGGACACCGGGAGGGAGACCCAGTACTTC
TRBV29-1	-	-	TRBJ2-7	CSVEDYSYEQYF	TGCAGCGTTGAAGACTACAGCTACGAGCAGTACTTC